Ten or more counts support the clone carrying this T cell receptor beta chain. Antigen: not known. The sequenced fragment ends 3 residues before the CDR3 boundary, so the rest is inferred from the germline J gene. The CDR3 length is 12 residues. Germline assignment: CDR1 MNHEY and CDR2 SVGEGT. The V end was cut by 8 bases, the J end by 3 bases, with 10 bases between. The repertoire was sequenced with immunoSEQ multiplex PCR; TCRdb's copy has only in-frame clones and lacks some. The profile covers tens of thousands of clones, none occurring a single time. Blood samples were heparinized, roughly 5 to 9 ml per donor. The data are from a study of T cell clonality in common variable immunodeficiency. Whole-study results and caveats: Shared TCRbeta clones were fewer between CVID subjects than controls. In common variable immunodeficiency, TCR beta chains reportedly carried fewer deletions and N-nucleotide insertions.

The sample taken for sequencing was peripheral blood mononuclear cells. This chain joins TRBV6-2 or TRBV6-3 and TRBJ1-1; D perhaps matches TRBD1 (5 bases). This receptor was taken from a person aged 18 to 70 in good health. CDR3 amino acids: CASGRGYTEAFF. Partial CDR3 DNA: TGTGCCAGCGGAAGGGGTTACACTGAA.